These 8 T cell receptor beta chains were sequenced from one sample in a study of T cells in Graves' hyperthyroidism and ophthalmopathy. RNA transcripts gave rise to amplified TCR beta CDR3 regions. A set of HTBI primers served as the primers for a first-round RT-PCR of the TCR CDR3. MiXCR, applied by TCRdb to the multiplex PCR reads, yields one record per CDR3 protein. The sample lists approximately 430,000 distinct CDR3 sequences; around 16% were seen once. What was sequenced was blood. The receptors were gathered from a woman between 18 and 29 years old with Graves' hyperthyroidism.

Many counts were recorded for this clonotype. The chain recombines TRBV6-5 with TRBJ1-1; D remains ambiguous. CDR3 size: 15 residues. The germline V gene encodes CDR1 MNHEY and CDR2 SVGAGI. The ends were cut back, 2 bases at V and 3 bases at J, with 13 bases in the middle. The CDR3 DNA reads TGTGCCAGCAGTTACCGAGGGCCCATGGACACTGAAGCTTTCTTT. Amino acid sequence: CASSYRGPMDTEAFF.

This clonotype was detected ten times or more. The chain is built from TRBV2 and TRBJ1-6, with 8 bases lining up with TRBD1. CDR3 length: 15 residues. The V gene end was trimmed by 3 bases and the J gene end by 6 bases; junction bases not matched to a gene: 4. CDR1 SNHLY and CDR2 FYNNEI come from the germline V gene. This chain's CDR3 is CASSDGQGLNSPLHF. In nucleotides, the CDR3 is TGTGCCAGCAGTGATGGACAGGGACTTAATTCACCCCTCCACTTT.

V and J are TRBV7-8 and TRBJ2-1; TRBD2 might be the D (6 bases). Trimming stripped 8 bases from V and 3 bases from J, with 20 bases between. The germline V gene encodes CDR1 SGHVS and CDR2 FQNEAQ. This CDR3 has 16 amino acids. The CDR3 here is CASYGGDPRDYNEQFF. In DNA, the CDR3 is TGTGCCAGCTACGGGGGAGATCCTCGAGACTACAATGAGCAGTTCTTC.

The table lists this clonotype with many counts. V is TRBV3-1 and J is TRBJ2-7, with D tentatively TRBD2 (5 bases). In germline, CDR1 is LGHDT, CDR2 YNNKEL (reference sequence). The CDR3 sequence is 15 residues long. Trimming removed 3 bases from V and 1 base from J, with 13 bases in between. The CDR3 sequence is CASSQHRTESYEQYF. CDR3 sequence (DNA): TGTGCCAGCAGCCAGCATCGGACTGAGTCCTACGAGCAGTACTTC.

This chain links TRBV19 with TRBJ2-1; 16 positions match TRBD2. CDR3 length: 17 residues. V shed 5 bases and J 4 bases; nucleotides not matched to a gene: 5. Germline CDR1 and CDR2: LNHDA and SQIVND (reference sequence). In DNA form, the CDR3 reads TGTGCCAGTAGTTCGGGACTAGCGGGGGGGCGATACAATGAGCAGTTCTTC. It translates to CASSSGLAGGRYNEQFF.

The chain is built from TRBV28 and TRBJ1-5; D gene ambiguous. This CDR3 region has 16 residues. The V gene lost 5 bases and the J gene lost 3 bases, with 17 bases spanning the gap. Germline V gene sequence: CDR1 MDHEN, CDR2 SYDVKM. CDR3 amino acids: CASSISDGFFNQPQHF. The CDR3 DNA is TGTGCCAGCAGTATATCAGACGGGTTTTTCAATCAGCCCCAGCATTTT.

This chain joins TRBV20-1 and TRBJ2-5; D is ambiguous. CDR1 is DFQATT and CDR2 is SNEGSKA in the germline V gene (reference sequence). The CDR3 has 13 amino acids. V lost 3 bases and J lost 2, with 10 bases in between. The CDR3 sequence: CSASIRIQETQYF. The CDR3 DNA follows: TGCAGTGCTAGTATCAGGATTCAAGAGACCCAGTACTTC.

There are many counts of this clonotype. This rearrangement joins TRBV2 to TRBJ2-1; 10 bases fit TRBD2. The trim removed 7 bases at V and 8 bases at J, leaving 26 bases unmatched. CDR3 length: 20 residues. CDR1 is SNHLY, CDR2 FYNNEI, per germline. The CDR3 sequence is CASIRGYPSGGALRHDEQFF. In DNA, the CDR3 is TGTGCCAGCATCAGGGGTTATCCGAGCGGGGGGGCCTTACGGCACGATGAGCAGTTCTTC.